The rows below give T cell receptor beta chains drawn from one sample of a study of cytomegalovirus exposure and HLA in healthy donors. The protocol was immunoSEQ multiplex PCR, while the TCRdb copy is restricted to in-frame clones and leaves out a portion. The table has 35,000 to 50,000 clones, about 60% seen once; the top ten hold around 12%. Sequenced material: PBMCs. These receptors all stem from a man aged 55-75 years in good health and CMV-seropositive. The CDR3 runs from the conserved cysteine through the conserved F or W. A D gene is named only where the DNA matches it firmly. Rows give clone size only sometimes, using once, few, many, or a class for an expanded clone.

- TRBJ2-7 TRBV18 - TGTGCCAGCTCATCGGGACTTATGTGGGACGAGCAGTACTTC CASSSGLMWDEQYF
TRBD1 TRBJ2-1 TRBV27 - TGTGCCAGCAACCCCCGAACAGGGGGAAGGCACACGTTGGTCGAGCAGTTCTTC CASNPRTGGRHTLVEQFF
- TRBJ2-3 TRBV23-1 - TGCGCCAGCGGCAGGGGTACAGATACGCAGTATTTT CASGRGTDTQYF
- TRBJ2-7 TRBV7-9 - TGTGCCAGCAGCTTAGTAGGGGGGGACGAGCAGTACTTC CASSLVGGDEQYF
TRBD1 TRBJ2-7 TRBV7-9 - TGTGCCAGCACCTCAACAGGGGACGAGCAGTACTTC CASTSTGDEQYF
TRBD2 TRBJ2-7 TRBV6-1 - TGTGCCAGCAGAACAGAGACTAGCGGCTCCTACGAGCAGTACTTC CASRTETSGSYEQYF
- TRBJ2-1 TRBV5-4 few TGTGCCAGCAGAAGAGGACACCCCGACTACAATGAGCAGTTCTTC CASRRGHPDYNEQFF
- TRBJ2-5 TRBV7-2 medium-sized TGTGCCAGCAGCTTTACGAGCGGGACCAGGGGGACCCAGTACTTC CASSFTSGTRGTQYF
TRBD1 TRBJ2-5 TRBV5-4 few TGTGCCAGCAGCTTGGGGGACAGGAGTATACGGACCCAGTACTTC CASSLGDRSIRTQYF
TRBD2 TRBJ2-2 TRBV6-4 - TGTGCCAGCAGTGTAGCGGGAGCCGGGGAGCTGTTTTTT CASSVAGAGELFF
- TRBJ2-2 TRBV9 - TGTGCCAGCAGCGTAGACCAGGGGAACACCGGGGAGCTGTTTTTT CASSVDQGNTGELFF
TRBD2 TRBJ2-7 TRBV30 - TGTGCCTGGAGGCTAGCGGACTACGAGCAGTACTTC CAWRLADYEQYF
TRBD1 TRBJ1-5 TRBV12-5 - TGTGCTAGTGGCACGGGACAGGGGGCCGGTCAGCCCCAGCATTTT CASGTGQGAGQPQHF
TRBD1 TRBJ1-1 TRBV28 - TGTGCCAGCAGTCGACAGGGGTTTAGCCCTGAAGCTTTCTTT CASSRQGFSPEAFF
TRBD2 TRBJ2-3 TRBV4-2 - TGTGCCAGCAGCCATAGCGGGAGAAGTCCAGATACGCAGTATTTT CASSHSGRSPDTQYF
- TRBJ2-1 TRBV9 few TGTGCCAGCAGCGTAGCCGGGACTCCCGAAGGGACCTACAATGAGCAGTTCTTC CASSVAGTPEGTYNEQFF
TRBD1 TRBJ2-5 TRBV15 - TGTGCCACCAGCAGAGATGACGGGACAGGGCCTAAGGAGACCCAGTACTTC CATSRDDGTGPKETQYF
- TRBJ2-2 TRBV5-1 - TGCGCCAGCAGCCTGACACAAGGAAACACCGGGGAGCTGTTTTTT CASSLTQGNTGELFF
- TRBJ2-7 TRBV21-1 few TGTGCCAGCAGAGCAGGTGGGGGGTCGGGACTAGCGGGAGTAGTTTTTTACGAGCAGTACTTC CASRAGGGSGLAGVVFYEQYF
- TRBJ1-2 TRBV7-2 - TGTGCCAGCAGCTCCCGGGACGGGGGATGGAATGGCTACACCTTC CASSSRDGGWNGYTF
TRBD1 TRBJ1-5 TRBV27 - TGTGCCAGCAGCTCTCTTTCCGGGACAGGGAGCCGCCATCAGCCCCAGCATTTT CASSSLSGTGSRHQPQHF
- TRBJ1-1 TRBV18 once TGTGCCAGCTCACAGGGCGCGGGGAACACTGAAGCTTTCTTT CASSQGAGNTEAFF
TRBD1 TRBJ1-2 TRBV5-1 - TGCGCCAGCAGCCAACGACAGGGGGAGCACTATGGCTACACCTTC CASSQRQGEHYGYTF
TRBD1 TRBJ1-1 TRBV4-3 few TGCGCCAGCAGCCAGCCCGGGACAGGGTCCACTGAAGCTTTCTTT CASSQPGTGSTEAFF
TRBD2 TRBJ2-2 TRBV9 - TGTGCCAGCAGCCCCACTCCCGGGACTAGCTCCGGGGAGCTGTTTTTT CASSPTPGTSSGELFF
TRBD2 TRBJ2-7 TRBV5-1 few TGCGCCAGCAGCCCGCTAGCGGGAGCATTATACGAGCAGTACTTC CASSPLAGALYEQYF
- TRBJ2-7 TRBV27 - TGTGCCAGCAGGGAAGATACTAGGCCAACCTACGAGCAGTACTTC CASREDTRPTYEQYF
TRBD2 TRBJ2-1 TRBV19 - TGTGCCAGTAGTATACCGACCGGAGGGACTAGCGGAGTTAATGAGCAGTTCTTC CASSIPTGGTSGVNEQFF
TRBD2 TRBJ2-3 TRBV6-6 - TGTGCCAGCAGACCCAGCGGGGGTAGCACAGATACGCAGTATTTT CASRPSGGSTDTQYF
- TRBJ1-2 TRBV6-1 - TGTGCCAGCATTCAGAGACAGTCGAACTATGGCTACACCTTC CASIQRQSNYGYTF
TRBD1 TRBJ1-1 TRBV6-5 few TGTGCCAGCAGTTACTCCCAGGGGGTGTCTGAAGCTTTCTTT CASSYSQGVSEAFF
- TRBJ2-2 TRBV4-2 - TGTGCCAGCAGCCAAGACAGGGGTGGTCTCTGGGAGCTGTTTTTT CASSQDRGGLWELFF
- TRBJ1-1 TRBV9 - TGTGCCAGCAGCGTTGCGGAGAGCGCTGAAGCTTTCTTT CASSVAESAEAFF
TRBD1 TRBJ2-3 TRBV28 - TGTGCCAGCAGCTGGGGACAGACCCATACGCAGTATTTT CASSWGQTHTQYF
- TRBJ2-3 TRBV9 - TGTGCCAGCAGCGGAGCCGGGACAAACACCCCCACAGATACGCAGTATTTT CASSGAGTNTPTDTQYF
TRBD2 TRBJ2-1 TRBV6-5 - TGTGCCAGCCGGATTAGCGGGAGGGCCAATGAGCAGTTCTTC CASRISGRANEQFF
TRBD1 TRBJ2-5 TRBV7-3 few TGTGCCAGCAGCTGGGGACAGGAGGAGACCCAGTACTTC CASSWGQEETQYF
TRBD2 TRBJ2-3 TRBV9 - TGTGCCAGCAGCGTAGATGGGACTAGAAGTGATACGCAGTATTTT CASSVDGTRSDTQYF
- TRBJ2-2 TRBV6-8 - TGTGCCAGCAGTTACCCTAGGGGGACCGGGGAGCTGTTTTTT CASSYPRGTGELFF
TRBD1 TRBJ1-2 TRBV5-4 few TGTGCCAGCAGCTTGCCGGACAGGGTTGGCACCTTC CASSLPDRVGTF
TRBD1 TRBJ2-1 TRBV4-3 - TGCGCCAGCAGCCGTGGGACAGGGGGCAGGTGGGGGAATGAGCAGTTCTTC CASSRGTGGRWGNEQFF
TRBD1 TRBJ1-2 TRBV28 once TGTGCCAGCAGGGGGACAGGACCTAACTATGGCTACACCTTC CASRGTGPNYGYTF
- TRBJ2-7 TRBV5-4 - TGTGCCAGCAGCTTCAGCGAGGGCGAGCAGTACTTC CASSFSEGEQYF
TRBD1 TRBJ2-3 TRBV5-1 - TGCGCCAGCAGCTTTGGGACAGGACTTAGCACAGATACGCAGTATTTT CASSFGTGLSTDTQYF
TRBD2 TRBJ2-7 TRBV29-1 - TGCAGCGTTATGGGCCCCGGACTAGCGGGAGGACTTTCCTACGAGCAGTACTTC CSVMGPGLAGGLSYEQYF
TRBD1 TRBJ1-5 TRBV30 - TGTGCCTGGAGTGGAGACAGGGGGCCTAATCAGCCCCAGCATTTT CAWSGDRGPNQPQHF
TRBD1 TRBJ2-1 TRBV9 - TGTGCCAGCAGCCCAGCGACAGGGGGCAATGAGCAGTTCTTC CASSPATGGNEQFF
TRBD1 TRBJ1-3 TRBV15 few TGTGCCACCAGCAGTTTCCGGGACAGTCGAAACACCATATATTTT CATSSFRDSRNTIYF
- TRBJ2-7 TRBV25-1 - TGTGCCAGCAGTGATCGGTACGAGCAGTACTTC CASSDRYEQYF
- TRBJ2-3 TRBV13 - TGTGCCAGCAGCTTACACCTTAATGAGGGAGGCAGCACAGATACGCAGTATTTT CASSLHLNEGGSTDTQYF
TRBD1 TRBJ2-5 TRBV6-6 - TGTGCCAGCAGTAGGGACAGAAAAGAGACCCAGTACTTC CASSRDRKETQYF
- TRBJ1-1 TRBV18 few TGTGCCAGCTCAGAACGTAACAGGGTGAACACTGAAGCTTTCTTT CASSERNRVNTEAFF
- TRBJ1-1 TRBV5-4 - TGTGCCAGCAGCCGGGACAACGTAAACACTGAAGCTTTCTTT CASSRDNVNTEAFF
- TRBJ2-7 TRBV6-1 - TGTGCCAGCAGTGAAGCGTACCTGGGGCCTTCCTCCTACGAGCAGTACTTC CASSEAYLGPSSYEQYF
- TRBJ2-3 TRBV7-2 - TGTGCCAGCCTCCCAGGGGGCACAGATACGCAGTATTTT CASLPGGTDTQYF